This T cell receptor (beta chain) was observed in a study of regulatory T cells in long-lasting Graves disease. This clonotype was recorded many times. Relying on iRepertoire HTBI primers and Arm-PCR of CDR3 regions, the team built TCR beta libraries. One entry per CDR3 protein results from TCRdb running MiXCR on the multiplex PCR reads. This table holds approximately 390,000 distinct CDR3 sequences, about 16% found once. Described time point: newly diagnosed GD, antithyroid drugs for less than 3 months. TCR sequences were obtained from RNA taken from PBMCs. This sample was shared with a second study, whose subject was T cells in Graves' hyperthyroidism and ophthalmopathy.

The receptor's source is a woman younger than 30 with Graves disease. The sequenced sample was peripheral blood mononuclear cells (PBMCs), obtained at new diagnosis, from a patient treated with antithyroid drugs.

CDR3 loop: CASSAGHKLISSYNEQFF. The CDR3 bases are TGTGCCAGTAGTGCGGGACACAAGCTAATTAGCTCCTACAATGAGCAGTTCTTC. The chain recombines TRBV19 with TRBJ2-1; D may match TRBD1 or TRBD2 (6 bases each). The germline V gene has CDR1 LNHDA and CDR2 SQIVND (reference sequence). Trimming took off 5 bases at V and 0 bases at J, with 20 bases between the two ends. The CDR3 length is 18 residues.